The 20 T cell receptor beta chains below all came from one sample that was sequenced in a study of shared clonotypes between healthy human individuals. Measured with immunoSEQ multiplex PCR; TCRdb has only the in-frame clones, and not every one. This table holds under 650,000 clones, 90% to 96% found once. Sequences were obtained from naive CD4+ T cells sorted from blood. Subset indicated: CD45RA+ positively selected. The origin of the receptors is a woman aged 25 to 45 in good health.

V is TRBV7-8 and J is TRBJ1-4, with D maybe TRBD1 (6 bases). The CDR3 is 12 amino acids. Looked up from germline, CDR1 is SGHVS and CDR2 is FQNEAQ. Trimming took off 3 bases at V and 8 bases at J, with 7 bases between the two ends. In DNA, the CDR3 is TGTGCCAGCAGCTTCGGACAGGAAAAACTGTTTTTT. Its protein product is CASSFGQEKLFF.

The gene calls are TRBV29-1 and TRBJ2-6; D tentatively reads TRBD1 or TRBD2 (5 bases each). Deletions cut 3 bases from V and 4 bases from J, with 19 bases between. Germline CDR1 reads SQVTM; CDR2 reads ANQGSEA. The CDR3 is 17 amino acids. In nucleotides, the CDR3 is TGCAGCGTTGACTTCCGGGGCCTAGACGGAGGGGCCAACGTCCTGACTTTC. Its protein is CSVDFRGLDGGANVLTF.

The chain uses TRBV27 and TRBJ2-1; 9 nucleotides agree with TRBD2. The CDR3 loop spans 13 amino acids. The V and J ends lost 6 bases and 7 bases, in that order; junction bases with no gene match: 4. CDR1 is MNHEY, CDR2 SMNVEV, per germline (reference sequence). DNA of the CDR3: TGTGCCAGCAGGGCTAGCGGGATAAATGAGCAGTTCTTC. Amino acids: CASRASGINEQFF.

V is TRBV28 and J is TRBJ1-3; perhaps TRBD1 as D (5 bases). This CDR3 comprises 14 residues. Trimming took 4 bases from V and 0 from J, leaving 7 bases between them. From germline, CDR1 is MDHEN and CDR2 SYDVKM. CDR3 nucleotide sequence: TGTGCCAGCAGTTCTGACAGCTCTGGAAACACCATATATTTT. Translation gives CASSSDSSGNTIYF.

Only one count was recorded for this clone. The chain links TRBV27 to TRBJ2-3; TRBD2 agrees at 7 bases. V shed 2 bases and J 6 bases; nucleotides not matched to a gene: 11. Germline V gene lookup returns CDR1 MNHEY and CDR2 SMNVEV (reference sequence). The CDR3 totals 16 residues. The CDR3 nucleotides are TGTGCCAGCAGTTTAAATGGCGGGAGTACTGGTGATACGCAGTATTTT. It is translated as CASSLNGGSTGDTQYF.

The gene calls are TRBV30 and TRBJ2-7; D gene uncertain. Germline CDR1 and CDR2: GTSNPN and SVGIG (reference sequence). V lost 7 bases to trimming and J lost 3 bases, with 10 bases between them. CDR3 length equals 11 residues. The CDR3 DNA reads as TGTGCCTTGTCTACGATCTACGAGCAGTACTTC. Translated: CALSTIYEQYF.

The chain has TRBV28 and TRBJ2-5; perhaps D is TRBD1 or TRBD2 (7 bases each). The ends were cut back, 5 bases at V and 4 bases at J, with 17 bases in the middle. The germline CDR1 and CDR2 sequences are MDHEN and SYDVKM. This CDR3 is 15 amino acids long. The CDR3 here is CASSLARGDRETQYF. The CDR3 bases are TGTGCCAGCAGTCTTGCTCGGGGGGACAGAGAGACCCAGTACTTC.

Written as DNA, the CDR3 is TGTGCCAGCAGCTTGTGGGGCTCTGGGGCCAACGTCCTGACTTTC. It encodes CASSLWGSGANVLTF. The chain joins TRBV5-6 to TRBJ2-6; D gene uncertain. The CDR3 runs to 15 residues. Looked up from germline, CDR1 is SGHDT and CDR2 is YYEEEE. Trimming stripped 1 base from V and 0 bases from J, with 5 bases between.

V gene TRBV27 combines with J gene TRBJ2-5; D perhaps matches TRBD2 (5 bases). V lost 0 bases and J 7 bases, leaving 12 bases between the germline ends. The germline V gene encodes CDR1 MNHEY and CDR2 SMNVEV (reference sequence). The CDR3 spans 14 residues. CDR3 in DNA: TGTGCCAGCAGTTTATCGACGGGGAAGGGGACCCAGTACTTC. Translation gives CASSLSTGKGTQYF.

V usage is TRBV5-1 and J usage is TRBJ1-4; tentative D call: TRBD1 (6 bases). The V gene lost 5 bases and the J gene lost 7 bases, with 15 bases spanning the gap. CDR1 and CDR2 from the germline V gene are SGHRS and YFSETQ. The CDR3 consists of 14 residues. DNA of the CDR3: TGCGCCAGCAGTAGCGAGGGGGGTTCTGAAAAACTGTTTTTT. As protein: CASSSEGGSEKLFF. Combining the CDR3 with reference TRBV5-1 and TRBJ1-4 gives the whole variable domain KAGVTQTPRYLIKTRGQQVTLSCSPISGHRSVSWYQQTPGQGLQFLFEYFSETQRNKGNFPGRFSGRQFSNSRSEMNVSTLELGDSALYLCASSSEGGSEKLFFGSGTQLSVL.

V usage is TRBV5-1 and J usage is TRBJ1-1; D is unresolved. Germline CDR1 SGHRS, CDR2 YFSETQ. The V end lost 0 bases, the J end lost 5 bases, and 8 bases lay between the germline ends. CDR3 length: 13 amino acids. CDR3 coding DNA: TGCGCCAGCAGCTTGGACTTTGGAACTGAAGCTTTCTTT. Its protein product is CASSLDFGTEAFF. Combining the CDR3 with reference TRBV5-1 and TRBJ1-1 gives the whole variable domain KAGVTQTPRYLIKTRGQQVTLSCSPISGHRSVSWYQQTPGQGLQFLFEYFSETQRNKGNFPGRFSGRQFSNSRSEMNVSTLELGDSALYLCASSLDFGTEAFFGQGTRLTVV.

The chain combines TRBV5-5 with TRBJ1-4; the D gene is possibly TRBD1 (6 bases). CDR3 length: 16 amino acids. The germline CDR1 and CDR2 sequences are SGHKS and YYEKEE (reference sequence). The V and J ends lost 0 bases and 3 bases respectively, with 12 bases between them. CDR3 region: CASSLAGESPNEKLFF. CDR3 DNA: TGTGCCAGCAGCTTGGCAGGGGAGTCTCCTAATGAAAAACTGTTTTTT.

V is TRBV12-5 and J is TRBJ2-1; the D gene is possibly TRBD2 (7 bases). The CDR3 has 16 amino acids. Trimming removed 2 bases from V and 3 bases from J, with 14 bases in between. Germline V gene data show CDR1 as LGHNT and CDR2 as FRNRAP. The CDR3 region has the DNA TGTGCTAGTGGTTTGTTGGCAGGGGAGGGCTACAATGAGCAGTTCTTC. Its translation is CASGLLAGEGYNEQFF. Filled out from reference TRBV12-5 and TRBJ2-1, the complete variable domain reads DARVTQTPRHKVTEMGQEVTMRCQPILGHNTVFWYRQTMMQGLELLAYFRNRAPLDDSGMPKDRFSAEMPDATLATLKIQPSEPRDSAVYFCASGLLAGEGYNEQFFGPGTRLTVL.

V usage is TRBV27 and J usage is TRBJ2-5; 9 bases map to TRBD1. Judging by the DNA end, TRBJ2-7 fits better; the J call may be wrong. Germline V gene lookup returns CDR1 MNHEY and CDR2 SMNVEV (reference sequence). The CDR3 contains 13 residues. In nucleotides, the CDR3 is TGTGCCAGCAGGCCCGGGACAGGGCACGAGCAGTACTTC. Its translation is CASRPGTGHEQYF.

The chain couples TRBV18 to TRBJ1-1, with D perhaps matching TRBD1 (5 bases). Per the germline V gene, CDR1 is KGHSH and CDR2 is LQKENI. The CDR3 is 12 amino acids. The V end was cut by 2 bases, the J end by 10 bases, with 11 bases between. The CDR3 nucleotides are TGTGCCAGCTCACCAGGGGCAGGGAGAGCTTTCTTT. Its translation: CASSPGAGRAFF.

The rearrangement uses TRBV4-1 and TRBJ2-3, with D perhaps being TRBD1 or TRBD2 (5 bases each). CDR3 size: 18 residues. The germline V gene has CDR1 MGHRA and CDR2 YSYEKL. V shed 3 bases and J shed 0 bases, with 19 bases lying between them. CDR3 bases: TGCGCCAGCAGCCAGCCCGGGGCCAGTATAAGGAGCACAGATACGCAGTATTTT. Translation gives CASSQPGASIRSTDTQYF.

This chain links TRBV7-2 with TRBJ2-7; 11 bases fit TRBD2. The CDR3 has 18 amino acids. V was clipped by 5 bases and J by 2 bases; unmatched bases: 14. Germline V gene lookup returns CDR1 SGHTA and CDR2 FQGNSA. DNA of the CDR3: TGTGCCAGCAGCCGGAAGAGACTAGCGGGATTGGTCCCCTACGAGCAGTACTTC. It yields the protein CASSRKRLAGLVPYEQYF.

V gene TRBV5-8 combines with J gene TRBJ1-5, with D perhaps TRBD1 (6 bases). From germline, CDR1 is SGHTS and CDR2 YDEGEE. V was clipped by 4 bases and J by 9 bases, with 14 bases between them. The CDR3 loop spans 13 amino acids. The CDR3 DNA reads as TGTGCCAGCAGCGCAGGGGAATCAGGGCCCCAGCATTTT. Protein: CASSAGESGPQHF. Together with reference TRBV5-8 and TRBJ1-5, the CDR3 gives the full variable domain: EAGVTQSPTHLIKTRGQQATLRCSPISGHTSVYWYQQALGLGLQFLLWYDEGEERNRGNFPPRFSGRQFPNYSSELNVNALELEDSALYLCASSAGESGPQHFGDGTRLSIL.

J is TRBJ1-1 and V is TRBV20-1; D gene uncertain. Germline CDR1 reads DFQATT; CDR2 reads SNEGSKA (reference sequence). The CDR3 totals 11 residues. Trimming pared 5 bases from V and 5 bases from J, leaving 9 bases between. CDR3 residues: CSASDETEAFF. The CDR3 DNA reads TGCAGTGCTTCTGATGAGACTGAAGCTTTCTTT.

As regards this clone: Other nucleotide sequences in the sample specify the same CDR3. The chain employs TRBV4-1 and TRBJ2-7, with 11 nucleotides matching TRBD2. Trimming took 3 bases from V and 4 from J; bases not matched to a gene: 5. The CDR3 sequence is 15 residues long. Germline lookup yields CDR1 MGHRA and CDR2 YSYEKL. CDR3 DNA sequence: TGCGCCAGCAGCCAGCCTACTAGCGGGAGTTACGAGCAGTACTTC. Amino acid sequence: CASSQPTSGSYEQYF.